The 13 T cell receptor beta chains in this list originate from one sample, sequenced in a study of blood T cell repertoires in COVID-19. Data came from immunoSEQ multiplex PCR; TCRdb stores just in-frame clones and leaves some out. The sample has about 200,000 clones, 90% seen once. The sequenced sample consisted of peripheral blood. The receptors shown here come from a man aged 45-60 years with acute or convalescent COVID-19.

The CDR3 DNA is TGTGCCAGCAGTTATTCGGGGGGGAGCTCCTACAATGAGCAGTTCTTC. Encoded protein: CASSYSGGSSYNEQFF. The chain combines TRBV6-2 or TRBV6-3 with TRBJ2-1, with TRBD2 identical over 8 bases. The V segment lost 3 bases and the J segment 0 bases; nucleotides outside the gene matches: 4. Germline CDR1 is MNHEY and CDR2 is SVGEGT. The CDR3 length is 16 residues.

The CDR3 spells CATSRDTYHTQYF. CDR3 DNA sequence: TGTGCCACCAGCAGAGACACCTACCATACGCAGTATTTT. V is TRBV15 and J is TRBJ2-3; D is undetermined. Germline V gene data show CDR1 as LNHNV and CDR2 as YYDKDF (reference sequence). This CDR3 has 13 residues. With 0 bases removed from V and 7 bases from J, the gap between germline ends came to 8 bases.

This chain links TRBV10-3 with TRBJ2-7, with 10 nucleotides matching TRBD2. Germline trimming cut 6 bases from V and 7 bases from J; bases unmatched to any gene: 9. The germline CDR1 and CDR2 sequences are ENHRY and SYGVKD. The CDR3 loop spans 14 amino acids. The CDR3 DNA follows: TGTGCCATCAGACGACTAGCGGGTCTAGATGAGCAGTACTTC. This translates into CAIRRLAGLDEQYF.

The rearrangement uses TRBV11-2 and TRBJ2-7; possibly TRBD1 for D (6 bases). Germline values: CDR1 SGHAT, CDR2 FQNNGV. The CDR3 length is 12 residues. V was trimmed by 1 base and J by 10 bases, leaving 11 bases between them. The CDR3 spells CASSLGSGAQYF. The CDR3 nucleotides read TGTGCCAGCAGCTTAGGGTCAGGGGCACAGTACTTC.

The chain couples TRBV7-9 to TRBJ1-2; 7 positions match TRBD1. Trimming at V came to 8 bases and at J to 7 bases, leaving 16 bases not matched to a gene. Germline CDR1 SEHNR, CDR2 FQNEAQ (reference sequence). The CDR3 has 15 amino acids. The CDR3 loop is CASAPPQRGQSGYTF. Written as DNA, the CDR3 is TGTGCCAGCGCCCCCCCGCAGAGGGGGCAAAGTGGCTACACCTTC.

This chain joins TRBV30 and TRBJ2-3; TRBD2 agrees at 7 bases. The CDR3 contains 18 residues. Germline CDR1 and CDR2: GTSNPN and SVGIG (reference sequence). J gave up 0 bases and V 1 base, and 13 bases lay outside the gene matches. CDR3 in DNA: TGTGCCTGGAGTGGGGGAGGGCGGCAACCGAGGAGCACAGATACGCAGTATTTT. It specifies CAWSGGGRQPRSTDTQYF.

For this clone: The same CDR3 is also encoded by other DNA sequences in this sample. The V call is TRBV7-3, the J call TRBJ2-1; TRBD2 matches at 12 bases. This CDR3 comprises 16 residues. Germline assignment: CDR1 SGHTA and CDR2 FQGTGA. Trimming removed 2 bases from V and 4 bases from J; junction bases left unmatched: 3. The CDR3 is CASSLYGTSGYNEQFF. As DNA, the CDR3 is TGTGCCAGCAGCTTATATGGGACTAGCGGGTACAATGAGCAGTTCTTC. Complete variable domain (other parts from reference TRBV7-3 and TRBJ2-1): GAGVSQTPSNKVTEKGKYVELRCDPISGHTALYWYRQSLGQGPEFLIYFQGTGAADDSGLPNDRFFAVRPEGSVSTLKIQRTERGDSAVYLCASSLYGTSGYNEQFFGPGTRLTVL.

CDR3 sequence (DNA): TGTGCCAGCAGCTCCGGGACTAGCGGGAGAACAGATACGCAGTATTTT. The encoded protein is CASSSGTSGRTDTQYF. The rearrangement uses TRBV5-4 and TRBJ2-3; TRBD2 aligns across 14 bases. The CDR3 is made up of 16 amino acids. From germline, CDR1 is SGHNT and CDR2 YYREEE (reference sequence). V lost 3 bases and J lost 3; bases outside the gene matches: 3.

The chain is built from TRBV14 and TRBJ2-2; tentatively, D is TRBD1 (5 bases). The CDR3 covers 13 residues. CDR1 is SGHDN, CDR2 FVKESK, per germline. V was shortened by 2 bases and J by 5 bases, with 6 bases between the two germline ends. CDR3 sequence reads: CASSQQGTGELFF. The DNA of the CDR3 is TGTGCCAGCAGCCAACAGGGAACCGGGGAGCTGTTTTTT.

J is TRBJ1-1 and V is TRBV30; possible D gene TRBD1, 6 bases. The CDR3 has 16 amino acids. CDR1 and CDR2 from the germline V gene are GTSNPN and SVGIG (reference sequence). The ends were cut back, 6 bases at V and 0 bases at J, with 20 bases in the middle. The CDR3 coding sequence is TGTGCCTGTTTCCCCTATGGGGGGGCATTGAACACTGAAGCTTTCTTT. This codes for CACFPYGGALNTEAFF.

This chain uses TRBV5-4 with TRBJ2-3; D is possibly TRBD2 (6 bases). V gave up 1 base and J gave up 0 bases, with 9 bases separating them. From germline, CDR1 is SGHNT and CDR2 YYREEE (reference sequence). The CDR3 has 15 residues. CDR3 amino acids: CASSLRGTSTDTQYF. CDR3 DNA: TGTGCCAGCAGCTTGCGCGGGACGAGCACAGATACGCAGTATTTT.

The chain couples TRBV18 to TRBJ2-3; 7 bases map to TRBD2. The V gene's germline CDR1 is KGHSH and CDR2 LQKENI. J was trimmed by 4 bases and V by 3 bases; bases with no gene match: 10. This CDR3 region has 16 residues. The CDR3 is CASSPIGGGPSDTQYF. DNA for the CDR3: TGTGCCAGCTCACCGATCGGGGGAGGGCCTTCAGATACGCAGTATTTT.

The chain joins TRBV2 to TRBJ1-1, with a possible D match to TRBD1 (5 bases). With 5 bases removed from V and 2 bases from J, the gap between germline ends came to 9 bases. The CDR3 length is 13 residues. CDR1 and CDR2 from the germline V gene are SNHLY and FYNNEI. The CDR3 DNA follows: TGTGCCAGCAGTAAAGACAGAAACACTGAAGCTTTCTTT. Its translation: CASSKDRNTEAFF. The full variable domain, in which reference TRBV2 and TRBJ1-1 provide the parts outside the CDR3, is EPEVTQTPSHQVTQMGQEVILRCVPISNHLYFYWYRQILGQKVEFLVSFYNNEISEKSEIFDDQFSVERPDGSNFTLKIRSTKLEDSAMYFCASSKDRNTEAFFGQGTRLTVV.